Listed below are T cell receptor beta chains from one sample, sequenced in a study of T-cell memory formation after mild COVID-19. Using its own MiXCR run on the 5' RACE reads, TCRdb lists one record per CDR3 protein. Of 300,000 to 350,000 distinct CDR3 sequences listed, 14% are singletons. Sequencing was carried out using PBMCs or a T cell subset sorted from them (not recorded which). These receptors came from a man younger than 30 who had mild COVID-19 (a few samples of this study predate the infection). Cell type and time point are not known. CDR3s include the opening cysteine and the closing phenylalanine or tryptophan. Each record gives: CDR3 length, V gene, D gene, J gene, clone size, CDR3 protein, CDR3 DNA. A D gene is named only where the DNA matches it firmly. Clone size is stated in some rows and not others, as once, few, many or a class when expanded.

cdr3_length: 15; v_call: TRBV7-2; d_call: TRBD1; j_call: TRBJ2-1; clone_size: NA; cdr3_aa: CASSPRDRGWDEQFF; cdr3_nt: TGTGCCAGCAGCCCGCGGGACAGGGGGTGGGATGAGCAGTTCTTC
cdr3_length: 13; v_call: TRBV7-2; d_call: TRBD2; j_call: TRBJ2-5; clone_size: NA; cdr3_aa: CASSWGGIETQYF; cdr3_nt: TGTGCCAGCAGCTGGGGGGGGATTGAGACCCAGTACTTC
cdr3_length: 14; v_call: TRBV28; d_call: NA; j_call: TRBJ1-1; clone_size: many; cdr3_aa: CASSLGPGGTEAFF; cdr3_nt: TGTGCCAGCAGCCTTGGCCCGGGTGGCACTGAAGCTTTCTTT
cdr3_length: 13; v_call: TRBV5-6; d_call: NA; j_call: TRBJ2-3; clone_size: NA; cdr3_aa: CASSLMEADTQYF; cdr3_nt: TGTGCCAGCAGCTTGATGGAAGCAGATACGCAGTATTTT
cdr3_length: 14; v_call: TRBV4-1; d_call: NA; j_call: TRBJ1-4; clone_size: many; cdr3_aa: CASSQAGGGEKLFF; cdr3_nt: TGCGCCAGCAGCCAAGCTGGGGGCGGTGAAAAACTGTTTTTT
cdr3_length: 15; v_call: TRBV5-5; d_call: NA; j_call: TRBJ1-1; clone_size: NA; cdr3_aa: CASSLWLLGNTEAFF; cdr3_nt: TGTGCCAGCAGCTTGTGGCTTCTGGGGAACACTGAAGCTTTCTTT
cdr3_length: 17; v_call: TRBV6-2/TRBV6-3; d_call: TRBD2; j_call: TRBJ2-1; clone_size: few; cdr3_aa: CASSYSTSGGAYNEQFF; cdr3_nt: TGTGCCAGCAGTTACTCGACGAGCGGGGGGGCCTACAATGAGCAGTTCTTC
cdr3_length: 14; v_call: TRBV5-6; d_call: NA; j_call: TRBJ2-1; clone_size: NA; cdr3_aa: CASSLVGGKNEQFF; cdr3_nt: TGTGCCAGCAGCTTGGTTGGGGGGAAGAATGAGCAGTTCTTC
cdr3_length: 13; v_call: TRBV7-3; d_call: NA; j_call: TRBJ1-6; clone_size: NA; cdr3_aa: CASSLNGGEPLHF; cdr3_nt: TGTGCCAGCAGCTTAAACGGGGGGGAACCCCTCCACTTT
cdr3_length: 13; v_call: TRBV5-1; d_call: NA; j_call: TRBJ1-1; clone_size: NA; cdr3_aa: CASSHTEGRTAFF; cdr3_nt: TGCGCCAGCAGTCATACAGAGGGGCGCACGGCTTTCTTT
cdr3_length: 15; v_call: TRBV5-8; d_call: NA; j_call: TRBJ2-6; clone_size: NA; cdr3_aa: CASSSRYSGANVLTF; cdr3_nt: TGTGCCAGCAGCTCGCGGTATTCTGGGGCCAACGTCCTGACTTTC
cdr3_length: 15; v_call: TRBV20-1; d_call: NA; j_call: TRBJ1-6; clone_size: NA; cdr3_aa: CSARDLANYNSPLHF; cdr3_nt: TGCAGTGCTAGAGATCTTGCTAACTATAATTCACCCCTCCACTTT
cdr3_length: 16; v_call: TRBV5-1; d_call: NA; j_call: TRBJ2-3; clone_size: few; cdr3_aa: CASSRLELPRTDTQYF; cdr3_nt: TGCGCCAGCAGCCGTCTGGAGTTGCCCCGCACAGATACGCAGTATTTT
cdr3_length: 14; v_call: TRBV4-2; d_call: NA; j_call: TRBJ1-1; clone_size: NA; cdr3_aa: CASSPGPGGTEAFF; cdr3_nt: TGTGCCAGCAGCCCAGGACCTGGGGGTACTGAAGCTTTCTTT
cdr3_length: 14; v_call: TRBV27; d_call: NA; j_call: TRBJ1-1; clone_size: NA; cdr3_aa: CASSSGTLNTEAFF; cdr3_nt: TGTGCCAGCAGCTCCGGGACATTGAACACTGAAGCTTTCTTT
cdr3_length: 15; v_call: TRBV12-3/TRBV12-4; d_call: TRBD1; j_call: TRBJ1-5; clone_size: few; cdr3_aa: CASRTGGLGNQPQHF; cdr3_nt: TGTGCCAGCAGAACAGGGGGCTTGGGCAATCAGCCCCAGCATTTT
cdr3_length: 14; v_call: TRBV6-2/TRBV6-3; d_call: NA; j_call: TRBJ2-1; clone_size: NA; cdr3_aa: CASMGFLGLNEQFF; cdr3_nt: TGTGCCAGCATGGGTTTTTTGGGTCTCAATGAGCAGTTCTTC
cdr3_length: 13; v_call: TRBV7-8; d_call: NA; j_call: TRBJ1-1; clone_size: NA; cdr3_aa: CASSRTLNTEAFF; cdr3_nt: TGTGCCAGCAGCCGGACACTGAACACTGAAGCTTTCTTT
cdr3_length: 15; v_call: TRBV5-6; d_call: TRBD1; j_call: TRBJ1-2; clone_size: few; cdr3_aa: CASSLSDARGNGYTF; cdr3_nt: TGTGCCAGCAGCTTGTCCGACGCCAGGGGGAATGGCTACACCTTC
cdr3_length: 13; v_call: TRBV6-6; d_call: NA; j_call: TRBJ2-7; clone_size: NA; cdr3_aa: CASTHRATYEQYF; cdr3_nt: TGTGCCAGCACCCACAGGGCCACCTACGAGCAGTACTTC
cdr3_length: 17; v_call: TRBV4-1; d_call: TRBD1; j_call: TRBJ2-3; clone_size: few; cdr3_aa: CASSQDHRGQDTDTQYF; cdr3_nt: TGCGCCAGCAGCCAAGACCACAGGGGGCAGGACACAGATACGCAGTATTTT
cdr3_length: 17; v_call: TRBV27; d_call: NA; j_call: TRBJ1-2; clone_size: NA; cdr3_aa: CASSSLPPGLLGYGYTF; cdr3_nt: TGTGCCAGCAGCTCTCTGCCACCGGGGCTATTAGGCTATGGCTACACCTTC
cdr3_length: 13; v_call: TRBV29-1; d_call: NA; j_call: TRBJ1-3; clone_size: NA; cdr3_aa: CSVVVAVGNTIYF; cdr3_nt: TGCAGCGTTGTTGTGGCGGTCGGAAACACCATATATTTT
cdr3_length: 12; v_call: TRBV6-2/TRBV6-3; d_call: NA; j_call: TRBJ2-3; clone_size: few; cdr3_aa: CATSTPANTQYF; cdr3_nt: TGTGCCACCTCGACCCCAGCGAATACGCAGTATTTT
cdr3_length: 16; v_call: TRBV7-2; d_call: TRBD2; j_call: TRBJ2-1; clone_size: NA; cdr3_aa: CASSLRSGLNVNEQFF; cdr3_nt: TGTGCCAGCAGCTTACGATCGGGACTAAACGTCAATGAGCAGTTCTTC
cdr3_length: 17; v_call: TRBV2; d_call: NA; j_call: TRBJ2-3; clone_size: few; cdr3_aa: CASSDDSRGPDTDTQYF; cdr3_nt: TGTGCCAGCAGTGATGACAGCCGGGGGCCAGACACAGATACGCAGTATTTT
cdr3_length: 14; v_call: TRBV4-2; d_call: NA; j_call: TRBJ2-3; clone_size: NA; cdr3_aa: CASSQLGQADTQYF; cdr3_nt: TGTGCCAGCAGCCAACTGGGGCAGGCAGATACGCAGTATTTT
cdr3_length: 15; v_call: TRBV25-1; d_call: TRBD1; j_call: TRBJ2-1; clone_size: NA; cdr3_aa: CASSEKGAPGNEQFF; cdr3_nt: TGTGCCAGCAGTGAAAAGGGGGCGCCCGGCAATGAGCAGTTCTTC
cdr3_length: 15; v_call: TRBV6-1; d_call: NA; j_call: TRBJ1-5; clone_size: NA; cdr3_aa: CASTVRVASNQPQHF; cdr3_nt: TGTGCCAGCACCGTCAGGGTAGCCAGCAATCAGCCCCAGCATTTT
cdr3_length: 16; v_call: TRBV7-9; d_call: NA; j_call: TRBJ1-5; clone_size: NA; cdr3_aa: CASSLWLRGGGQPQHF; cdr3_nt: TGTGCCAGCAGCTTATGGTTGAGGGGAGGAGGGCAGCCCCAGCATTTT
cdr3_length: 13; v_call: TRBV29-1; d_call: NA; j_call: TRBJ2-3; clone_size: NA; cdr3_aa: CSVTRDGADTQYF; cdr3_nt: TGCAGCGTTACCCGGGATGGGGCAGATACGCAGTATTTT